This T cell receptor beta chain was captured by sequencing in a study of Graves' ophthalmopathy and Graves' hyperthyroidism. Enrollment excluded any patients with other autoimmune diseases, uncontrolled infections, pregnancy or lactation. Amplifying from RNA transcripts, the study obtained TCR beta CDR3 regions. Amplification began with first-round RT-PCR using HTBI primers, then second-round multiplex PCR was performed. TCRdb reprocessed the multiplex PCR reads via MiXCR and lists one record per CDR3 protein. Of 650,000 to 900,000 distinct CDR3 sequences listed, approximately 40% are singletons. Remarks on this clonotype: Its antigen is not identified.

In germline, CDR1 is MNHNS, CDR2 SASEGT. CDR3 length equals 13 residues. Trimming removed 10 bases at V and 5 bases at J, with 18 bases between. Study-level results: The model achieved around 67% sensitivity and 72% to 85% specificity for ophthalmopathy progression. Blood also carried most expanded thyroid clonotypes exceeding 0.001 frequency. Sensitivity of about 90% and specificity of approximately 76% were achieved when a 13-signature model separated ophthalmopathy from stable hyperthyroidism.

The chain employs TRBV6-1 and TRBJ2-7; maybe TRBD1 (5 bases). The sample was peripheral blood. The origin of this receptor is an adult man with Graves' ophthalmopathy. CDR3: CAITDTPVDEQYF. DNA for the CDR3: TGTGCCATTACGGACACCCCGGTAGACGAGCAGTACTTC.